This TCR beta chain is from a study of blood T cell repertoires in COVID-19. Study-level information: Samples taken during acute and convalescent COVID-19 were collected in the United States, Italy and Spain. The cDNA or gDNA used as material had been derived from T cells, B-cell-depleted T cells, or PBMCs.

J lost 6 bases, V lost 3 bases, and 6 bases had no gene match. The CDR3 sequence is 15 residues long. The V gene's germline CDR1 is SGDLS and CDR2 YYNGEE. Methods used by the authors: For nucleated cells, counts were estimated from reference gene primer amplification. Profiled with immunoSEQ multiplex PCR; TCRdb holds only in-frame clones, not every one. D and trimming come from the DNA, and the V and J calls and clone size come from that table. This sample has some 120,000 clones, with under 95% found just once. V and J are TRBV9 and TRBJ1-4; 9 positions agree with TRBD1. This sequence originates from a man aged 45-65 years with active COVID-19. The specimen sequenced was peripheral blood. CDR3 sequence (DNA): TGTGCCAGCAGCGAACAGGGGGCTCGGCATGAAAAACTGTTTTTT. Protein product: CASSEQGARHEKLFF.